A single sample is the source of the 8 T cell receptor beta chains below, sequenced in a study of radiation and T cells in renal cell carcinoma. Described treatment: treatment-naive control, cytoreductive nephrectomy. Sequenced by immunoSEQ multiplex PCR; TCRdb stores in-frame clones only, minus some. This table has 10,000 or so clones, roughly 60% appearing once. The source material was tumor tissue, sampled from a patient whose treatment was nephrectomy without radiotherapy. The receptors derive from a man aged 40-50 years with renal cell carcinoma.

By sample share, this clone is medium-sized. This rearrangement joins TRBV28 to TRBJ1-2; possibly TRBD1 for D (5 bases). This CDR3 is built from 14 residues. The ends were cut back, 3 bases at V and 8 bases at J, with 16 bases in the middle. Germline V lookup: CDR1 MDHEN, CDR2 SYDVKM. CDR3 nucleotides: TGTGCCAGCAGTTTGATAGCAAGCGGGGCCGGCTACACCTTC. Translating it yields CASSLIASGAGYTF.

This chain uses TRBV9 with TRBJ2-5; D remains ambiguous. The germline CDR1 and CDR2 sequences are SGDLS and YYNGEE. There are 14 residues in the CDR3. Trimming stripped 0 bases from V and 1 base from J, with 7 bases between. CDR3 coding DNA: TGTGCCAGCAGCGTAGCACCTTCCCAAGAGACCCAGTACTTC. It translates to CASSVAPSQETQYF.

CDR3 protein: CASSTRGLYGYTF. In nucleotides, the CDR3 is TGTGCCAGCAGCACGAGAGGTCTCTATGGCTACACCTTC. The rearrangement links TRBV7-2 to TRBJ1-2; D not certain. Germline CDR1 is SGHTA and CDR2 is FQGNSA. Trimming left V 5 bases short and J 4 bases short, with 11 bases between. The CDR3 runs 13 residues. Using reference TRBV7-2 and TRBJ1-2 for the parts outside the CDR3, the full variable domain is GAGVSQSPSNKVTEKGKDVELRCDPISGHTALYWYRQSLGQGLEFLIYFQGNSAPDKSGLPSDRFSAERTGGSVSTLTIQRTQQEDSAVYLCASSTRGLYGYTFGSGTRLTVV.

The chain employs TRBV14 and TRBJ2-1, with TRBD1 matching over 11 bases. The CDR3 covers 16 residues. V shed 4 bases and J 6 bases; nucleotides not matched to a gene: 8. Germline V CDR1 and CDR2: SGHDN, FVKESK. In DNA form, the CDR3 reads TGTGCCAGCAGCCCTTTGGGGACAGGGGGTTTCAATGAGCAGTTCTTC. Its translation is CASSPLGTGGFNEQFF. Based on the CDR3 plus reference TRBV14 and TRBJ2-1, the full variable domain is EAGVTQFPSHSVIEKGQTVTLRCDPISGHDNLYWYRRVMGKEIKFLLHFVKESKQDESGMPNNRFLAERTGGTYSTLKVQPAELEDSGVYFCASSPLGTGGFNEQFFGPGTRLTVL.

The rearrangement links TRBV9 to TRBJ2-5; TRBD1 agrees at 8 bases. V shed 1 base, J shed 5 bases, and the junction held 7 bases outside the gene matches. Germline V gives CDR1 SGDLS, CDR2 YYNGEE. The CDR3 sequence is 15 residues long. Written as DNA, the CDR3 is TGTGCCAGCAGCGTATGGTCAGGGGGCGCGGAGACCCAGTACTTC. It yields the protein CASSVWSGGAETQYF.

This rearrangement joins TRBV2 to TRBJ1-5, with D hard to call. The ends were cut back, 5 bases at V and 4 bases at J, with 6 bases in the middle. Germline V gives CDR1 SNHLY, CDR2 FYNNEI. CDR3 size: 12 residues. Written as DNA, the CDR3 is TGTGCCAGCAGTTCCGGGAATCAGCCCCAGCATTTT. It encodes CASSSGNQPQHF. Combining the CDR3 with reference TRBV2 and TRBJ1-5 gives the whole variable domain EPEVTQTPSHQVTQMGQEVILRCVPISNHLYFYWYRQILGQKVEFLVSFYNNEISEKSEIFDDQFSVERPDGSNFTLKIRSTKLEDSAMYFCASSSGNQPQHFGDGTRLSIL.

J is TRBJ2-7 and V is TRBV7-9, with D uncertain. The CDR3 spans 12 residues. From germline, CDR1 is SEHNR and CDR2 FQNEAQ (reference sequence). The germline V and J ends were trimmed by 3 bases and 5 bases, with 8 bases remaining between them. The CDR3 region has the DNA TGTGCCAGCAGCTTGCAAACCCACGAGCAGTACTTC. It encodes CASSLQTHEQYF.

This clone was counted only a few times. The chain couples TRBV19 to TRBJ2-2; TRBD1 agrees at 7 bases. Germline-derived CDR1 and CDR2 are LNHDA and SQIVND (reference sequence). V shed 0 bases and J 4 bases; nucleotides not matched to a gene: 23. The CDR3 is made up of 22 amino acids. CDR3 protein: CASSIDFFGGQGVHLSTGELFF. The CDR3 DNA is TGTGCCAGTAGTATAGATTTTTTCGGCGGGCAGGGGGTTCATCTAAGCACCGGGGAGCTGTTTTTT.